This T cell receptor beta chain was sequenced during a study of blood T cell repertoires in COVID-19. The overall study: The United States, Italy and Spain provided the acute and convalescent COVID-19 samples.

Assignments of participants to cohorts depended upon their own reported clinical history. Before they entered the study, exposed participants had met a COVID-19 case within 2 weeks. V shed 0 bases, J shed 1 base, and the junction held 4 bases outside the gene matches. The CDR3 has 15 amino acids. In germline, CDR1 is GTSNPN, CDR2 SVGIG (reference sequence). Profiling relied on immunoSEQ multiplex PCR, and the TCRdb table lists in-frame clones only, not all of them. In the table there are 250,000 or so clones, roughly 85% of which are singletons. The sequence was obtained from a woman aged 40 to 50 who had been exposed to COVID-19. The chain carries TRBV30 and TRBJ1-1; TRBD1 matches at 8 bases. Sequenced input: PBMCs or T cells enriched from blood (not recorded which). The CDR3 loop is CAWSVGDRRNTEAFF. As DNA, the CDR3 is TGTGCCTGGAGTGTAGGGGACAGGCGGAACACTGAAGCTTTCTTT.